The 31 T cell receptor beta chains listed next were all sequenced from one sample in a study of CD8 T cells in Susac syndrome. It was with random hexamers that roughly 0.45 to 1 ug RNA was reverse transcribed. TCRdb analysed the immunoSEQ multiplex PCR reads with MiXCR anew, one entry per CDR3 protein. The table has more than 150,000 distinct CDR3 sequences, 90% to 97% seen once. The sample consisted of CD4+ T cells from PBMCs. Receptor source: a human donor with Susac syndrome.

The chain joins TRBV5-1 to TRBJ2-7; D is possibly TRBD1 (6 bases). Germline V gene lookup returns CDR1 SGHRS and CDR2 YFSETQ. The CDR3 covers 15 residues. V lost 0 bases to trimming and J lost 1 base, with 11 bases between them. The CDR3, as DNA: TGCGCCAGCAGCTTGGCGGCAGGGGTATCCTACGAGCAGTACGTC. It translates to CASSLAAGVSYEQYV.

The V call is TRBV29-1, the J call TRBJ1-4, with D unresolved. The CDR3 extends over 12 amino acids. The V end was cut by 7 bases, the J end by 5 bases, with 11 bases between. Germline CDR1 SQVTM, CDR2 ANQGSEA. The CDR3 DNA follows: TGCAGCGGCAAGCTAGCGAATGAAAAACTGTTTTTT. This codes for CSGKLANEKLFF.

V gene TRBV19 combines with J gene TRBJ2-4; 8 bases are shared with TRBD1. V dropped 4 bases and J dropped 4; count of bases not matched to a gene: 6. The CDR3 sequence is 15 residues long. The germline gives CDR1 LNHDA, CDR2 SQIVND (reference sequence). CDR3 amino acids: CASSNPGQVKNIQYF. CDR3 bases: TGTGCCAGTAGTAACCCGGGACAGGTTAAAAACATTCAGTACTTC.

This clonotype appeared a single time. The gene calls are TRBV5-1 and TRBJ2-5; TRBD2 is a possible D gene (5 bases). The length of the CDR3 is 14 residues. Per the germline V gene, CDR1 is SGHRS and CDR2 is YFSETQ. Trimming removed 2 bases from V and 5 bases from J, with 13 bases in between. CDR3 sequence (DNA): TGCGCCAGCAGCTTAAGATCGGGGTGGGAGACCCAGTACTTC. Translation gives CASSLRSGWETQYF.

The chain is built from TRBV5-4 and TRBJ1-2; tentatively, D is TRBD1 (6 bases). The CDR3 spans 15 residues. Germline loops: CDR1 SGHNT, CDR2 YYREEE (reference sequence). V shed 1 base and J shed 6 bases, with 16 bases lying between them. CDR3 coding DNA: TGTGCCAGCAGCTTGTCGCCAGGACAGCCCAATGGCTACACCTTC. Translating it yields CASSLSPGQPNGYTF.

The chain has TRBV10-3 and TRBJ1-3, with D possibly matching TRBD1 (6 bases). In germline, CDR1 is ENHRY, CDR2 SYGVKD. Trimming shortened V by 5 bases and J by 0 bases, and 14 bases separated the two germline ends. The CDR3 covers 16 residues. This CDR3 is CAISNLGAVSGNTIYF. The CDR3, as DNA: TGTGCCATCAGTAACTTGGGGGCAGTCTCTGGAAACACCATATATTTT.

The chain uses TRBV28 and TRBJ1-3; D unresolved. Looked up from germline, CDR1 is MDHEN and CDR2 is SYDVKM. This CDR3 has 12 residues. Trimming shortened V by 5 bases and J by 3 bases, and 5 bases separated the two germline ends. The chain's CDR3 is CASSPVGNTIYF. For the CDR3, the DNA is TGTGCCAGCAGTCCCGTTGGAAACACCATATATTTT. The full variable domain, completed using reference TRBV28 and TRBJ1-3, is DVKVTQSSRYLVKRTGEKVFLECVQDMDHENMFWYRQDPGLGLRLIYFSYDVKMKEKGDIPEGYSVSREKKERFSLILESASTNQTSMYLCASSPVGNTIYFGEGSWLTVV.

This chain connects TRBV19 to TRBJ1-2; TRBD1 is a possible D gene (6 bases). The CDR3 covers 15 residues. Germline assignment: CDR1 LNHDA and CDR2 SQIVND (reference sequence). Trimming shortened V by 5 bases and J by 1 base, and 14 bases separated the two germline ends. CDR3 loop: CASSPRTANNYGYTF. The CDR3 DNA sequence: TGTGCCAGTAGTCCCCGGACAGCGAATAACTATGGCTACACCTTC.

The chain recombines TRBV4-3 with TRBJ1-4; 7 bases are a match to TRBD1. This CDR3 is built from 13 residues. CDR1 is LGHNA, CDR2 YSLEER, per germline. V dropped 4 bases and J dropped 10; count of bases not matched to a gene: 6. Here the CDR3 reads CASSLGTVGKLFF. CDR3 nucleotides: TGCGCCAGCAGCCTCGGGACAGTAGGAAAACTGTTTTTT.

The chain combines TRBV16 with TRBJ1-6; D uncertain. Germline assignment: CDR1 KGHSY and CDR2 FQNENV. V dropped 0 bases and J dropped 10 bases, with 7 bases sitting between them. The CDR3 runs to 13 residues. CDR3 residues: CASSQSVRSPLHF. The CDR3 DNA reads TGTGCCAGCAGCCAATCAGTCCGGTCACCCCTCCACTTT.

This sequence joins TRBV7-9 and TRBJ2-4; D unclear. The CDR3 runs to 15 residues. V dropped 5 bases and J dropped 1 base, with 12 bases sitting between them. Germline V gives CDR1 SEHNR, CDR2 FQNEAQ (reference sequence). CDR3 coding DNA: TGTGCCAGCAGCACGGGCGTATCGGCCAAAAACATTCAGTACTTC. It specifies CASSTGVSAKNIQYF.

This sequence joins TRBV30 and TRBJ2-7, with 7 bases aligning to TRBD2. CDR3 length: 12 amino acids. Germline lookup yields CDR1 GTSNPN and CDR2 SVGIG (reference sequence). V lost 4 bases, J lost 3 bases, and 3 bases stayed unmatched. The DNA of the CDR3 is TGTGCCTGGAAGGGACTACACTACGAGCAGTACTTC. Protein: CAWKGLHYEQYF.

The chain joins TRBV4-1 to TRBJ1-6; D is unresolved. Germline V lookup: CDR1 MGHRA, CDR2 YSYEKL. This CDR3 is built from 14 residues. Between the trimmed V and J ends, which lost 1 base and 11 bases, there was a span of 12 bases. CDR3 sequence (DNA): TGCGCCAGCAGCCAAGGCTTGATGGCGACACCCCTCCACTTT. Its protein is CASSQGLMATPLHF.

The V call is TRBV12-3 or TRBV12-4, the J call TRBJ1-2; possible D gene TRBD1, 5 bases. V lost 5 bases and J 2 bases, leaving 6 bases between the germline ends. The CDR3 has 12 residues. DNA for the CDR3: TGTGCCAGCAGTAGGGGAAACTATGGCTACACCTTC. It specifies CASSRGNYGYTF.

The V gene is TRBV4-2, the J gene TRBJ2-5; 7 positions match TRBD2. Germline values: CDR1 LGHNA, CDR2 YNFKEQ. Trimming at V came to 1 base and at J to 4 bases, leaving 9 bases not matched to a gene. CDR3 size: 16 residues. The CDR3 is CASSQVSGGVAETQYF. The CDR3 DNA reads TGTGCCAGCAGCCAAGTAAGTGGGGGGGTGGCAGAGACCCAGTACTTC.

The CDR3 coding sequence is TGTGCCAGCGCCCAAGCGGGGTTAGCAGATACGCAGTATTTT. Translating gives CASAQAGLADTQYF. The rearrangement uses TRBV6-5 and TRBJ2-3, with 7 bases matching TRBD2. The germline CDR1 and CDR2 sequences are MNHEY and SVGAGI. Losses at the gene ends were 8 bases for V and 4 bases for J; bases not matched to a gene: 9. The CDR3 consists of 14 residues.

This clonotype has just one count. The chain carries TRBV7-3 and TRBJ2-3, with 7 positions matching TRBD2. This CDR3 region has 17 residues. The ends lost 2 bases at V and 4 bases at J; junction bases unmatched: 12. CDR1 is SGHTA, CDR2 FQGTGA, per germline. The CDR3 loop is CASSLGVLRGRADTQYF. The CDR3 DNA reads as TGTGCCAGCAGCTTAGGGGTGTTGCGGGGGAGAGCAGATACGCAGTATTTT.

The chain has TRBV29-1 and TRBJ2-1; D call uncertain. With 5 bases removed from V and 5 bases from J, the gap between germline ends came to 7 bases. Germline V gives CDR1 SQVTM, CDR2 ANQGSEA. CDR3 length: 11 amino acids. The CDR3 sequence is CSVKGHNEQFF. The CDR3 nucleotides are TGCAGCGTTAAAGGCCACAATGAGCAGTTCTTC.

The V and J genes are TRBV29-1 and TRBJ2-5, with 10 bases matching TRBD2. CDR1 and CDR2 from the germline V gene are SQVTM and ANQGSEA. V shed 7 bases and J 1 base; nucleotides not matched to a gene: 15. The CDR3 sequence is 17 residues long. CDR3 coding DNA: TGCAGCGCCTCCTACGTGGTAGCGGGGGGCCTCCAAGAGACCCAGTACTTC. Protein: CSASYVVAGGLQETQYF.

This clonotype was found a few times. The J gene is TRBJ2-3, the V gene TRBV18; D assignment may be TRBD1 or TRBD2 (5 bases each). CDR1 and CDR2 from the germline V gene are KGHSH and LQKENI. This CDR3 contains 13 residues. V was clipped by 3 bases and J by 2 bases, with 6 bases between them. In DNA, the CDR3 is TGTGCCAGCTCACCCGGGGCCACAGATACGCAGTATTTT. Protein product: CASSPGATDTQYF.

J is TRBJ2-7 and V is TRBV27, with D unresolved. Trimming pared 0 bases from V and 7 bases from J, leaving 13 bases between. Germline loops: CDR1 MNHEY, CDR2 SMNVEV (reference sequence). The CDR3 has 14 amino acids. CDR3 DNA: TGTGCCAGCAGTTTATCTTCATTGGAGCTAGAGCAGTACTTC. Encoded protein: CASSLSSLELEQYF.

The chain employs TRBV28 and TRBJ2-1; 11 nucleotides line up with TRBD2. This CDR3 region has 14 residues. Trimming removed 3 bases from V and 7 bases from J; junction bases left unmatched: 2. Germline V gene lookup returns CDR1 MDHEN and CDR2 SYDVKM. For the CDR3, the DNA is TGTGCCAGCAGTTTTAGCGGGAGGGGTAATGAGCAGTTCTTC. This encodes CASSFSGRGNEQFF. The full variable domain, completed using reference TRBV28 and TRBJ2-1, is DVKVTQSSRYLVKRTGEKVFLECVQDMDHENMFWYRQDPGLGLRLIYFSYDVKMKEKGDIPEGYSVSREKKERFSLILESASTNQTSMYLCASSFSGRGNEQFFGPGTRLTVL.

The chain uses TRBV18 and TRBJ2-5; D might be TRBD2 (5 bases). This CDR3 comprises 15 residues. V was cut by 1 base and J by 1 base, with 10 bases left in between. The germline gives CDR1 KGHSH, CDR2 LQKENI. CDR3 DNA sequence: TGTGCCAGCTCACCACGTTCCGGGATCCAAGAGACCCAGTACTTC. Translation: CASSPRSGIQETQYF.

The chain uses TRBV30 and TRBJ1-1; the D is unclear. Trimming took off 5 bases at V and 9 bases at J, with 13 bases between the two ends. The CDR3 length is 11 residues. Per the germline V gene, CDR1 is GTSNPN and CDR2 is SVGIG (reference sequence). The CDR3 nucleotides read TGTGCCTGGGCTACGACTGCCCAAGCTTTCTTT. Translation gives CAWATTAQAFF.

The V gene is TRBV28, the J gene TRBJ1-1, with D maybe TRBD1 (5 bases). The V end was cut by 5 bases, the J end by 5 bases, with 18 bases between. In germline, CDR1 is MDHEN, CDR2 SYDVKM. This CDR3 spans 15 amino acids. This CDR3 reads CASSTYSGARTEAFF. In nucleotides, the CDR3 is TGTGCCAGCAGTACTTATAGCGGGGCTAGGACTGAAGCTTTCTTT.

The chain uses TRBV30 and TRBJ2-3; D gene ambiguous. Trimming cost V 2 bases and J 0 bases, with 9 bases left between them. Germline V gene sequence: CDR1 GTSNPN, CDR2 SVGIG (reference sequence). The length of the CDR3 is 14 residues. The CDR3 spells CAWSTRGSTDTQYF. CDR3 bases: TGTGCCTGGAGTACCCGAGGAAGCACAGATACGCAGTATTTT.

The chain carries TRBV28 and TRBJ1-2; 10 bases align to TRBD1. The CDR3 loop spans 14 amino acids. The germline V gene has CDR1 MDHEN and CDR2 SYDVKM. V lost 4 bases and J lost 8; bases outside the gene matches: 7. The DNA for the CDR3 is TGTGCCAGCAGTTCGACAGGGGGCAAGGGAGGCTACACCTTC. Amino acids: CASSSTGGKGGYTF.

The CDR3 protein is CASSPLEGHLNTEAFF. CDR3 nucleotides: TGTGCCAGCTCACCTTTGGAAGGGCACTTGAACACTGAAGCTTTCTTT. This chain joins TRBV18 and TRBJ1-1, with unresolved D. This CDR3 is built from 16 residues. Per the germline V gene, CDR1 is KGHSH and CDR2 is LQKENI. Trimming took off 3 bases at V and 0 bases at J, with 14 bases between the two ends.

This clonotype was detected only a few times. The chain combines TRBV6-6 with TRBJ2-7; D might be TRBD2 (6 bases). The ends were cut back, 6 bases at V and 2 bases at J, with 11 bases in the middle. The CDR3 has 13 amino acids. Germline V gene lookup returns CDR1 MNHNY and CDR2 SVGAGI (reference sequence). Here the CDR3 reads CASSLTGAYEQYV. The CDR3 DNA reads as TGTGCCAGCAGCCTCACGGGGGCCTACGAGCAGTACGTC.

The CDR3 DNA is TGCGCCAGCAGCCGGACTAGCCAAGAGACCCAGTACTTC. This translates into CASSRTSQETQYF. This chain joins TRBV5-1 and TRBJ2-5; 7 bases match TRBD2. The CDR3 length is 13 residues. The trim removed 4 bases at V and 1 base at J, leaving 1 base unmatched. Germline V gives CDR1 SGHRS, CDR2 YFSETQ.

DNA of the CDR3: TGCAGCGGGCGGGAGACGGGGAATGAGCAGTTCTTC. Protein sequence: CSGRETGNEQFF. The V and J genes are TRBV29-1 and TRBJ2-1, with 7 bases identical to TRBD2. Trimming removed 7 bases from V and 7 bases from J; junction bases left unmatched: 7. The CDR3 loop spans 12 amino acids. CDR1 SQVTM and CDR2 ANQGSEA come from the germline V gene.